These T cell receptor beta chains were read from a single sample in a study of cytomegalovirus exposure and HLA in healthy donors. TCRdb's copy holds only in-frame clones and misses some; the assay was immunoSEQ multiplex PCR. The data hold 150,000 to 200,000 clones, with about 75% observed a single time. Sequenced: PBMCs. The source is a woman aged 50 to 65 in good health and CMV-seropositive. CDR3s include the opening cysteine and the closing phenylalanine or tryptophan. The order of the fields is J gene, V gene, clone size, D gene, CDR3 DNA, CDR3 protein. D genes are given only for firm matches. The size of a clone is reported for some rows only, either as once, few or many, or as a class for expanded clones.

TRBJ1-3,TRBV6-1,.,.,TGTGCCAGCAGTGATAGGAGGGGCTACGGAAACACCATATATTTT,CASSDRRGYGNTIYF
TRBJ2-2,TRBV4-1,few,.,TGCGCCAGCAGCCAAGGAGGGAATTGGGCCGGGGAGCTGTTTTTT,CASSQGGNWAGELFF
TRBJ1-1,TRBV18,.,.,TGTGCCACCGGAAGGGCGGCGGGGGTGGCCACTGAAGCTTTCTTT,CATGRAAGVATEAFF
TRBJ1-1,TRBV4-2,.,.,TGTGCCAGCAGCCAAGGGGCCACAGGGATGAACACTGAAGCTTTCTTT,CASSQGATGMNTEAFF
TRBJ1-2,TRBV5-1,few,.,TGCGCCAGCAGCCCCGCAGGGGCAGGGGTTGTTGGCTACACCTTC,CASSPAGAGVVGYTF
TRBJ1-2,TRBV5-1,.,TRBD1,TGCGCCAGCAGCTTGGCTCCAGGGGGCCTAGACTATGGCTACACCTTC,CASSLAPGGLDYGYTF
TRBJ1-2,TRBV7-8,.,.,TGTGCCAGCAGCTTAGTTGAGGACTATGGCTACACCTTC,CASSLVEDYGYTF
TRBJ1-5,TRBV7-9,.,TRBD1,TGTGCCAGCAGCTTATTTAGTGGACAGGGAAATCAGCCCCAGCATTTT,CASSLFSGQGNQPQHF
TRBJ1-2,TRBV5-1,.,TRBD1,TGCGCCAGCAGCCTCGGGACAGCCAACTATGGCTACACCTTC,CASSLGTANYGYTF
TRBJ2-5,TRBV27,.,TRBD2,TGTGCCAGCAGTCCGGCACTAGCGGGGGCCGTCCAAGAGACCCACTACTTC,CASSPALAGAVQETHYF
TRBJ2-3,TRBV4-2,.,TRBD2,TGTGCCAGCAGCTCCACGGGGGGGCCAGATACGCAGTATTTT,CASSSTGGPDTQYF
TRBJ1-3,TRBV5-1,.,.,TGCGCCAGCGCCTCAGGGGAAGGAAACACCATATATTTT,CASASGEGNTIYF
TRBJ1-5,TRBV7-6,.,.,TGTGCCAGCAGCTTATCCCAGGGGCATCAGCCCCAGCATTTT,CASSLSQGHQPQHF
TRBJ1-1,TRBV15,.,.,TGTGCCACCAGCAGCACGGGAGGTCTCACTGAAGCTTTCTTT,CATSSTGGLTEAFF
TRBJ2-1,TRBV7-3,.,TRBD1,TGTGCCAGCAGCCCCGGGACAGGGGCCTACAATGAGCAGTTCTTC,CASSPGTGAYNEQFF
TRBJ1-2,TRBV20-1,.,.,TGCAGTGCCCCGCAGGTGTACGGCTACACCTTC,CSAPQVYGYTF
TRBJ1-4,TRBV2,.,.,TGTGCCAGCAGTGAAGCTTCCCAGGGCCGTGAAAAACTGTTTTTT,CASSEASQGREKLFF
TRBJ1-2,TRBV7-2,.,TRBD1,TGTGCCAGCAGCTTAGCGACAGGGTATGGCTACACCTTC,CASSLATGYGYTF
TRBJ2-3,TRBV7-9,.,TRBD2,TGTGCCAGCAGCTCGACTAGCGGGGGGCCCACAGATACGCAGTATTTT,CASSSTSGGPTDTQYF
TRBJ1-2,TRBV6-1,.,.,TGTGCCAGCAGATACCTTGCTCAGCGACCCGGCTACACCTTC,CASRYLAQRPGYTF
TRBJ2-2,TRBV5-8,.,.,TGTGCCAGCAGTAGAATAGGACACCTAGACAACACCGGGGAGCTGTTTTTT,CASSRIGHLDNTGELFF
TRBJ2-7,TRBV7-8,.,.,TGTGCCAGCAGCTTAGGGGGGCGGGAGCAGTACTTC,CASSLGGREQYF
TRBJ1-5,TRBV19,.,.,TGTGCCAGTAGTATAGGAGGGGGTTTTGCGTCCCAGCATTTT,CASSIGGGFASQHF
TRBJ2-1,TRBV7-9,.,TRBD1,TGTTCCAGCAGCCTTCAGGGGGCTGTATTTCCCTACAATGAGCAGTTCTTC,CSSSLQGAVFPYNEQFF
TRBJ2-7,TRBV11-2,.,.,TGTGCCAGCAGCTCCGGGAGCACCTACGAGCAGTACTTC,CASSSGSTYEQYF
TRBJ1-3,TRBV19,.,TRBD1,TGTGCCAGTAGCGGACAGGACAACTCTGGAAACACCATATATTTT,CASSGQDNSGNTIYF
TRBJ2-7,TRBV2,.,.,TGTGTTTTTTGCAAGCAGAAGGCGGCATACGAGCAGTACTTC,CVFCKQKAAYEQYF
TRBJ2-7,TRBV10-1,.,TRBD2,TGCGCCAGCAGTGAAGGACTAGATGGCTACGAGCAGTACTTC,CASSEGLDGYEQYF
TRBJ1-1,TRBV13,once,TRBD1,TGTGCCAGCAGCCCTGACAGGGATCCTGAAGCTTTCTTT,CASSPDRDPEAFF
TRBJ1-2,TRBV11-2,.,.,TGTGCCAGCAGCACCCAGACAGTGGGCTACACCTTC,CASSTQTVGYTF
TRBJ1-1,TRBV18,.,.,TGTGCCAGCTCACCACCCACAGCCGAAGCTTTCTTT,CASSPPTAEAFF
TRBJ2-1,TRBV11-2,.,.,TGTGCCAGCAGCTCCCAGGGCCCGAGCTCCTACAATGAGCAGTTCTTC,CASSSQGPSSYNEQFF
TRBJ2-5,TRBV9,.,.,TGTGCCAGCAACTTGGGGAGTCAAGAGACCCAGTACTTC,CASNLGSQETQYF
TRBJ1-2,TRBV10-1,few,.,TGCGCCAGCAGTGGTGACAAGGCAGGTGGCTACACCTTC,CASSGDKAGGYTF
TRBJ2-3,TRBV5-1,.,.,TGCGCCAGCAGCTTCCGGCGGGTCAGCACAGATACGCAGTATTTT,CASSFRRVSTDTQYF
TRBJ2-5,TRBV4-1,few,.,TGCGCCAGCAGTGACAGCCAAGAGACCCAGTACTTC,CASSDSQETQYF
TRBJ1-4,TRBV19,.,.,TGTGCCAGTAGTAATCGGGCTAATGAAAAACTGTTTTTT,CASSNRANEKLFF
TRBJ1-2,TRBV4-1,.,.,TGCGCCAGCAGCCGACAGCCCGACAACGTGGATGGCTACACCTTC,CASSRQPDNVDGYTF
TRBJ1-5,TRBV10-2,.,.,TGCGCCAGCAGTGAGTCCGTCGGCAATCAGCCCCAGCATTTT,CASSESVGNQPQHF
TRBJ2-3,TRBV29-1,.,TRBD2,TGCAGCGGCGGACTAGCGGGGGGCCACGAAGGGGCGGATACGCAGTATTTT,CSGGLAGGHEGADTQYF